A selection of T cell receptor beta chains follows, all from one sample in a study of T cell repertoires in cytomegalovirus infection. MiXCR, run by TCRdb on the reads, gives a single entry per CDR3 protein. The table lists about 230,000 distinct CDR3 sequences, under 25% of them singletons. The sample taken for sequencing was CD8+ T cells from PBMCs. The source of these receptors is a human donor in good health (CMV status not recorded). Some clones in this sample may be carry-over from other donors' samples. Both conserved end residues are part of each CDR3. Each record gives: clone size, D gene, J gene, V gene, CDR3 DNA, CDR3 protein. The D gene is left open where the match is weak. Clone sizes are given selectively: once, few, many, or a class where the clone is expanded.

>many|TRBD1|TRBJ2-7|TRBV28
TGTGCCAGCAGTTTAGGCGGACAGGGGCTTTTCTACGAGCAGTACTTC
CASSLGGQGLFYEQYF
>many|TRBD1|TRBJ1-1|TRBV19
TGTGCCAGTAGTATCGAGGGACAGGGGTACACTGAAGCTTTCTTT
CASSIEGQGYTEAFF
>NA|NA|TRBJ2-4|TRBV12-3/TRBV12-4
TGTGCCAGCAGTTTAGGGCCGATAATGGTCGACTTC
CASSLGPIMVDF
>NA|NA|TRBJ2-3|TRBV2
TGTGCCAGCAATATCGAGAAGGGGGGAAGCACAGATACGCAGTATTTT
CASNIEKGGSTDTQYF
>NA|NA|TRBJ2-1|TRBV12-3/TRBV12-4
TGTGCCAGCAGTTTAGCTACCCTGGCCCCGTTCTTC
CASSLATLAPFF
>few|NA|TRBJ1-2|TRBV20-1
TGCAGTGCTAGAGCAGGGGACAACAACTATGGCTACACCTTC
CSARAGDNNYGYTF
>few|TRBD2|TRBJ2-1|TRBV20-1
TGCAGTGCAATTGGGACTAGCGGGAGCTCCTACAATGAGCAGTTCTTC
CSAIGTSGSSYNEQFF
>NA|NA|TRBJ1-1|TRBV6-6
TGTGCCAGCAGTGAACTCGGGTCCGGCACTGAAGCTTTCTTT
CASSELGSGTEAFF
>few|NA|TRBJ2-5|TRBV11-2
TGTGCCAGCAGCTTAGGTCCGGCGATCGGGGAGACCCAGTACTTC
CASSLGPAIGETQYF
>NA|TRBD1|TRBJ1-2|TRBV7-4
TGTGCCAGCAGCTTACGGGGCCAGGGGGCATCCTATGGCTACACCTTC
CASSLRGQGASYGYTF
>NA|TRBD2|TRBJ2-1|TRBV7-6
TGTGCCAGCAGTTTTCCGGGACTAGCGGGGGTAAATGAGCAGTTCTTC
CASSFPGLAGVNEQFF
>few|TRBD2|TRBJ2-2|TRBV2
TGTGCCAGCAGATGGGGGGGGGGGGATTCGAACACCGGGGAGCTGTTTTTT
CASRWGGGDSNTGELFF
>few|NA|TRBJ1-2|TRBV2
TGTGCCAGCATTACAGGAATGTATGGCTACACCTTC
CASITGMYGYTF
>few|NA|TRBJ1-3|TRBV7-6
TGTGCCAGCAGCTTAGCAGGGGAGGGCCCGGATTTT
CASSLAGEGPDF
>many|TRBD2|TRBJ2-7|TRBV12-3/TRBV12-4
TGTGCCAGCAGTTTACTAGCGGGGTCCTACGAGCAGTACTTC
CASSLLAGSYEQYF
>NA|NA|TRBJ2-2|TRBV20-1
TGCGGAGGGGGCGGGGGACCCTTCGGCGAGCTGTTTTTT
CGGGGGPFGELFF
>few|NA|TRBJ2-7|TRBV12-3/TRBV12-4
TGTGCCAGCAGTTTAGAAACCCGGGGTTACGAGCAGTACTTC
CASSLETRGYEQYF
>NA|NA|TRBJ2-5|TRBV6-6
TGTGCCAGCAGCCCCCCAGGCCAAGAGACCCAGTACTTC
CASSPPGQETQYF
>NA|NA|TRBJ2-7|TRBV28
TGTGCCACCAGAACCGGTCACGGGACATCGTACGAGCAGTACTTC
CATRTGHGTSYEQYF
>NA|TRBD1|TRBJ1-1|TRBV2
TGTGCCAGCAGCCGGACAGGGACCACTGAAGCTTTCTTT
CASSRTGTTEAFF
>few|NA|TRBJ2-7|TRBV28
TGTGCCAGCAGTTTTGACGGTAGTACCTACGAGCAGTACTTC
CASSFDGSTYEQYF
>NA|NA|TRBJ1-2|TRBV20-1
TGCAGTGCTGGCGAGGGGAATAACTATGGCTACACCTTC
CSAGEGNNYGYTF
>many|TRBD1|TRBJ2-1|TRBV12-3/TRBV12-4
TGTGCCAGCAGACCCGGGACAGGCTCCTACAATGAGCAGTTCTTC
CASRPGTGSYNEQFF
>few|NA|TRBJ1-1|TRBV7-2
TGTGCCAGCAGCTTCCCGGATCAGGGGAACACTGAAGCTTTCTTT
CASSFPDQGNTEAFF
>NA|TRBD1|TRBJ1-1|TRBV9
TGTGCCAGCAGCGATTGGGGACAGGGAAATGCGGCTTTCTTT
CASSDWGQGNAAFF
>few|NA|TRBJ2-7|TRBV6-5
TGTGCCAGCAGTTTCAGCTGGGGCTACGAGCAGTACTTC
CASSFSWGYEQYF
>NA|NA|TRBJ1-1|TRBV7-2
TGTGCCAGCAGCTTCAAAGCGAACACTGAAGCTTTCTTT
CASSFKANTEAFF
>few|TRBD1|TRBJ2-1|TRBV25-1
TGTGCCAGCGGACAGGGGTCTAATGAGCAGTTCTTC
CASGQGSNEQFF
>few|NA|TRBJ1-1|TRBV19
TGTGCCAGTAGTATGAGCAGGAACACTGAAGCTTTCTTT
CASSMSRNTEAFF
>NA|NA|TRBJ2-3|TRBV10-3
TGTGCCATCAGTGAGGGGGGACACTTAAGCACAGATACGCAGTATTTT
CAISEGGHLSTDTQYF
>NA|NA|TRBJ2-7|TRBV7-9
TGTGCCAGCAGCTCTTCCCTCTACGAGCAGTACTTC
CASSSSLYEQYF
>many|NA|TRBJ1-1|TRBV7-2
TGTGCCAGCAGCTTAGATTGGTTTGTCAGGGGTGCGAACACTGAAGCTTTCTTT
CASSLDWFVRGANTEAFF
>NA|TRBD1|TRBJ1-1|TRBV7-9
TGTGCCAGCAGCCCTCAAGCCCTAGGACAGGGGGATGGAGCTTTCTTT
CASSPQALGQGDGAFF
>many|NA|TRBJ2-3|TRBV2
TGTGCCAGCAAATTGGGCGGCTTGACTACAGATACGCAGTATTTT
CASKLGGLTTDTQYF
>NA|TRBD1|TRBJ1-2|TRBV20-1
TGCAGTGCTGTGACAGGGAACTATGGCTACACCTTC
CSAVTGNYGYTF
>NA|TRBD2|TRBJ2-3|TRBV25-1
TGTACCAGCAGTGAATTGGGGCTAGCGGCCGGCACAGATACGCAGTATTTT
CTSSELGLAAGTDTQYF
>NA|NA|TRBJ1-2|TRBV2
TGTGCCAGCAGTGTTGGCACTTCAGGCTATGGCTACACCTTC
CASSVGTSGYGYTF
>few|NA|TRBJ2-7|TRBV7-9
TGTGCCAGCAGCGCGGGGACCGTCTGGGAGCAGTACTTC
CASSAGTVWEQYF
>NA|TRBD2|TRBJ2-3|TRBV2
TGTGCCAGCAGGGGACTAGCGGGGGGCCAGGGCACAGATACGCAGTATTTT
CASRGLAGGQGTDTQYF
>many|NA|TRBJ1-1|TRBV19
TGTGCCAGTAGTTTAGGGGGTCTGGCGACTGAAGCTTTCTTT
CASSLGGLATEAFF
>few|NA|TRBJ2-5|TRBV25-1
TGTGCCAGCAGTGACAGGGGGGGTTGGGAGACCCAGTACTTC
CASSDRGGWETQYF